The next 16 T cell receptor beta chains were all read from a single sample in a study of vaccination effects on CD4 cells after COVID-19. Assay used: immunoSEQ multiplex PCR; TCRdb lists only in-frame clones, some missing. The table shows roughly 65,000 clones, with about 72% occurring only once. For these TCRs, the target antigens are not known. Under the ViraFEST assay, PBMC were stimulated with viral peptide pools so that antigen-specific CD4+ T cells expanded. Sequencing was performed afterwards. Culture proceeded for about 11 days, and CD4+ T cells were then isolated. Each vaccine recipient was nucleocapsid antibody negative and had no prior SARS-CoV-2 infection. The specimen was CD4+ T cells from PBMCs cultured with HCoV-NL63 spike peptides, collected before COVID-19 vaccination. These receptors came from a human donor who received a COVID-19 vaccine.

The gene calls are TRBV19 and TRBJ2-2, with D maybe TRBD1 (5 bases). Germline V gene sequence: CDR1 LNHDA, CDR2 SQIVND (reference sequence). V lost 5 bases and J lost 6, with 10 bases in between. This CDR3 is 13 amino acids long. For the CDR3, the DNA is TGTGCCAGTAGTGCCCAGGGTGCCGGGGAGCTGTTTTTT. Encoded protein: CASSAQGAGELFF.

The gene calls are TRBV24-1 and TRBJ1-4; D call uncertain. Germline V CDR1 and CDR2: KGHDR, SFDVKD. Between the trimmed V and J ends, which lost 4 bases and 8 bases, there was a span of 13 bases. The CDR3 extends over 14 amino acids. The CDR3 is CATSEGSAREKLFF. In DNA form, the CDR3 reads TGTGCCACCAGTGAGGGATCCGCAAGAGAAAAACTGTTTTTT.

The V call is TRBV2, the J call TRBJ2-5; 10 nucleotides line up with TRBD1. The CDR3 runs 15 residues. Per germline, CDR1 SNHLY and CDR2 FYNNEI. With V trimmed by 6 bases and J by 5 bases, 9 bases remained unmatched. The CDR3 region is CASSPDRGRMETQYF. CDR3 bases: TGTGCCAGCAGCCCGGACAGGGGGAGGATGGAGACCCAGTACTTC.

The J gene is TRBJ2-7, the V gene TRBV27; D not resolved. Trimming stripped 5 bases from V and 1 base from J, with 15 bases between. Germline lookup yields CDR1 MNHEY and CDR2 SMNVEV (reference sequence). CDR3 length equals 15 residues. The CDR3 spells CASSPNPLGSYEQYV. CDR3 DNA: TGTGCCAGCAGTCCTAACCCTTTGGGTTCCTACGAGCAGTACGTC.

The DNA for the CDR3 is TGTGCCAGCTCACCACCAGTTTACAATGAGCAGTTCTTC. This translates into CASSPPVYNEQFF. The rearrangement uses TRBV18 and TRBJ2-1; D gene uncertain. This CDR3 has 13 residues. V was trimmed by 0 bases and J by 4 bases, leaving 4 bases between them. The germline V gene encodes CDR1 KGHSH and CDR2 LQKENI.

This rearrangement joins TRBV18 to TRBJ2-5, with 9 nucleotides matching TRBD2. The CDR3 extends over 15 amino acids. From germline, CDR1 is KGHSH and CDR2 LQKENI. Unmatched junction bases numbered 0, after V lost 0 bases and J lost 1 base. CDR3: CASSPPGLAQETQYF. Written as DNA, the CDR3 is TGTGCCAGCTCACCACCGGGACTAGCCCAAGAGACCCAGTACTTC.

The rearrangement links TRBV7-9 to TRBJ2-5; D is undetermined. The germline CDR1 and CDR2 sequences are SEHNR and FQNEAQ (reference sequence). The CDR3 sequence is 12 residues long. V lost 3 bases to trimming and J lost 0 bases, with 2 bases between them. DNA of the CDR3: TGTGCCAGCAGCTTTCACCAAGAGACCCAGTACTTC. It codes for CASSFHQETQYF.

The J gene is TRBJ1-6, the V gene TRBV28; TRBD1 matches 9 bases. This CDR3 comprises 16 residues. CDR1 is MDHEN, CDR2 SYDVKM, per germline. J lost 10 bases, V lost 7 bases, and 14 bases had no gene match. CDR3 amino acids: CASTPGGDRVRSPLHF. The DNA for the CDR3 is TGTGCCAGCACCCCAGGGGGGGACAGGGTTCGATCACCCCTCCACTTT. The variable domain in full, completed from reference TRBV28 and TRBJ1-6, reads DVKVTQSSRYLVKRTGEKVFLECVQDMDHENMFWYRQDPGLGLRLIYFSYDVKMKEKGDIPEGYSVSREKKERFSLILESASTNQTSMYLCASTPGGDRVRSPLHFGNGTRLTVT.

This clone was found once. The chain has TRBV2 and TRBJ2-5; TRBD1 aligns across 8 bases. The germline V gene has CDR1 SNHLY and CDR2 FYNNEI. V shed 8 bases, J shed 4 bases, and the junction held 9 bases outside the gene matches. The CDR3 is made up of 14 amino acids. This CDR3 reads CASLPWTGRETQYF. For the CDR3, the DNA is TGTGCCAGCTTACCTTGGACAGGGCGAGAGACCCAGTACTTC. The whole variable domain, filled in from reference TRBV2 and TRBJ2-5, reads EPEVTQTPSHQVTQMGQEVILRCVPISNHLYFYWYRQILGQKVEFLVSFYNNEISEKSEIFDDQFSVERPDGSNFTLKIRSTKLEDSAMYFCASLPWTGRETQYFGPGTRLLVL.

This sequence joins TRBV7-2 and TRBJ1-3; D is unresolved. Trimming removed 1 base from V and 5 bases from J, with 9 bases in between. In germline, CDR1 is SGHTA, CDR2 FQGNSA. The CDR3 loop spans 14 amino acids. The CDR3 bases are TGTGCCAGCAGCTTAGGGGTAGGACGAAACACCATATATTTT. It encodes CASSLGVGRNTIYF.

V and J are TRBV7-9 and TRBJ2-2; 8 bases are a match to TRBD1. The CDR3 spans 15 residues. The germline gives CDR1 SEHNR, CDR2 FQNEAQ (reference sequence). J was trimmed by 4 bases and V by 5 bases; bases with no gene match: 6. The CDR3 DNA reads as TGTGCCAGCAGCCCGCGACAGGGGCTCACCGGGGAGCTGTTTTTT. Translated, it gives CASSPRQGLTGELFF.

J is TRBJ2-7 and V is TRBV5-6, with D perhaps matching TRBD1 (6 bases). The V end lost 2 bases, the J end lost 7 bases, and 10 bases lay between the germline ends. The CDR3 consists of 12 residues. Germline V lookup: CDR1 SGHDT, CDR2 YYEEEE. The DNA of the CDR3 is TGTGCCAGCAGCTTCGACAGGCGGGAGCAGTACGTC. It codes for CASSFDRREQYV.

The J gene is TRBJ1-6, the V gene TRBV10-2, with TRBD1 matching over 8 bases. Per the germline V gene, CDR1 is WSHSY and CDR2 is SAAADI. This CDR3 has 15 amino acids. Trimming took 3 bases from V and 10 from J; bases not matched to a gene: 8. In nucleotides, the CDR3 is TGCGCCAGCAGTGACTGGACAGGGATTCGGTCACCCCTCCACTTT. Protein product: CASSDWTGIRSPLHF.

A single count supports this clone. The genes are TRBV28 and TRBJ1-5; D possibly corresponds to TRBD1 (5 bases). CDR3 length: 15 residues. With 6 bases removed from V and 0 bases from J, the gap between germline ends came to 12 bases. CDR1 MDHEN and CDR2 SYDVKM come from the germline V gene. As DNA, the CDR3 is TGTGCCAGCAGGAGGGGACCTAATAGCAATCAGCCCCAGCATTTT. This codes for CASRRGPNSNQPQHF.

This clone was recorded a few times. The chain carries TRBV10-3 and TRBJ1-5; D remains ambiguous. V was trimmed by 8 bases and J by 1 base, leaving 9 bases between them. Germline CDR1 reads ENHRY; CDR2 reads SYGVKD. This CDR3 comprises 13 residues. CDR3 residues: CAIAQESNQPQHF. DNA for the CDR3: TGTGCCATCGCCCAGGAAAGCAATCAGCCCCAGCATTTT.

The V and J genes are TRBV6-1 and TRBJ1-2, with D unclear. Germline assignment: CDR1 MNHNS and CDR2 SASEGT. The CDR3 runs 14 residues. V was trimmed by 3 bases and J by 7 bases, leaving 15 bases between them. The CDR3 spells CASSEVNGLSGYTF. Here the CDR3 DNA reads TGTGCCAGCAGTGAGGTAAACGGATTGAGTGGCTACACCTTC.